This is a list of T cell receptor beta chains from one sample in a study of shared clonotypes between healthy human individuals. TCRdb's table, derived via immunoSEQ multiplex PCR, lists solely in-frame clones and lacks some. This sample has around 300,000 clones, with around 87% found just once. Sequenced input: memory CD8+ T cells sorted from blood. The receptors shown here come from a young man in good health. Each CDR3 is given with its conserved first and last residue. The D gene is left open where the match is weak. Expanded clones get a size class; other rows say once, few or many, or leave the size out.

. | TRBJ2-5 | once | TRBV27 | TGTGCCAGCAGTTTAAACGGGGTCCAAGAGACCCAGTACTTC | CASSLNGVQETQYF
. | TRBJ1-5 | . | TRBV4-3 | TGCGCCAGCAGCCAAGATGGTGGACGGGGGGATCAGCCCCAGCATTTT | CASSQDGGRGDQPQHF
. | TRBJ2-7 | once | TRBV5-4 | TGTGCCAGCAGCTTGACCTGGGACTCCTCCTACGAGCAGTACTTC | CASSLTWDSSYEQYF
. | TRBJ2-5 | . | TRBV6-5 | TGTGCCAGCAGTTACTCCTCAGGAGAGGTGGAGACCCAGTACTTC | CASSYSSGEVETQYF
TRBD1 | TRBJ2-7 | . | TRBV27 | TGTGCCAGCAGTGTGGGACAGGGATACGAGCAGTACTTC | CASSVGQGYEQYF
TRBD2 | TRBJ2-7 | . | TRBV7-8 | TGTGCCAGCAGCTTCAGCGGGAGTTACGACGAGCAGTACTTC | CASSFSGSYDEQYF
TRBD1 | TRBJ2-7 | . | TRBV28 | TGTGCCAGCAGTTCCCGGGACAGGGGGTTCTACGAGCAGTACTTC | CASSSRDRGFYEQYF
. | TRBJ2-5 | . | TRBV30 | TGTGCCTGGAGGGACGGTCAAGAGACCCAGTACTTC | CAWRDGQETQYF
. | TRBJ2-7 | . | TRBV7-6 | TGTGCCAGCAGCTTAGCAGGGCAGGGAGACGAGCAGTACTTC | CASSLAGQGDEQYF
. | TRBJ1-5 | . | TRBV6-5 | TGTGCCAGCAGAGACAGCGGTAGCAATCAGCCCCAGCATTTT | CASRDSGSNQPQHF
TRBD1 | TRBJ1-5 | . | TRBV27 | TGTGCCAGCAGTTTATCCCGACAGGGATGGGTGGAGCATTTT | CASSLSRQGWVEHF
. | TRBJ2-7 | . | TRBV4-1 | TGCGCCAGCAGCCACCTCTACGAGCAGTACTTC | CASSHLYEQYF
TRBD1 | TRBJ2-2 | many | TRBV2 | TGTGCCAGCAGTGATGGGACAGGAGCGAACACCGGGGAGCTGTTTTTT | CASSDGTGANTGELFF